This paragraph reports one TCR beta chain. The antigen remains unidentified. TCR beta VDJ and CDR3 were profiled, and genomic DNA was the template. TCRdb itself ran the reads through MiXCR, one entry per CDR3 protein. Here the sample spans 65,000 or so distinct CDR3 sequences, 55% being singletons. This entry is derived from a study of CD8+CD57+ T cells in acquired aplastic anemia. Study findings and constraints: Patients and controls were not found to differ significantly in CD8+ Simpson's diversity.

V shed 6 bases and J 7 bases; nucleotides not matched to a gene: 12. The CDR3 extends over 14 amino acids. The germline CDR1 and CDR2 sequences are SGHTA and FQGTGA. Sequencing was done on a sample of sorted CD4+, CD8+, or CD8+CD57+ T cells (not recorded which) from PBMCs. The receptor was isolated from a human donor in good health, serving as a control. The chain combines TRBV7-3 with TRBJ2-7, with 7 positions matching TRBD2. The CDR3 spells CASRASGQGGEQYF. The CDR3 region has the DNA TGTGCCAGCAGAGCCAGCGGGCAGGGAGGGGAGCAGTACTTC.